This entry describes one T cell receptor (beta chain). Its antigen is as yet unknown. The repertoire was sequenced with immunoSEQ multiplex PCR; TCRdb's copy has only in-frame clones and lacks some. The sample shows about 150,000 clones, roughly 92% of them seen only once. The sample originates from a study of T cell responses to AZD1222 COVID-19 vaccine. General study findings and limits: It should be noted that donors were predominantly white British and more often female, and clonal diversity was possibly underestimated. Increases in Spike-specific TCR breadth and depth were seen after two AZD1222 doses. Just a handful of people given AZD1222 tested seropositive at baseline.

The CDR3 sequence is 14 residues long. Germline assignment: CDR1 LGHDT and CDR2 YNNKEL (reference sequence). V was clipped by 0 bases and J by 4 bases, with 9 bases between them. This sequence originates from an adult in good health. Sequenced here: peripheral blood, sampled on day 0 of AZD1222 vaccination. The chain links TRBV3-1 (or the pseudogene TRBV3-2) to TRBJ1-2; weak D call: TRBD1 (5 bases). The CDR3 loop reads CASSQDGGVYGYTF. DNA of the CDR3: TGTGCCAGCAGCCAAGACGGGGGGGTCTATGGCTACACCTTC.